A single sample is the source of the 18 T cell receptor beta chains below, sequenced in a study of cytomegalovirus exposure and HLA in healthy donors. The PCR had 60 Vbeta and 13 Jbeta primers. Some clones are missing from TCRdb's copy, which holds only in-frame ones; the method was immunoSEQ multiplex PCR. The sample holds around 150,000 clones, 61% seen once. The sample comprised PBMCs. These TCRs come from a male donor in good health and CMV-seronegative.

In its sample, this clone was seen a few times. The chain uses TRBV30 and TRBJ1-1; D is uncertain. The germline CDR1 and CDR2 sequences are GTSNPN and SVGIG (reference sequence). Trimming took off 3 bases at V and 1 base at J, with 12 bases between the two ends. This CDR3 is 14 amino acids long. The CDR3 DNA reads TGTGCCTGGAGGTTCGGGATAGCGAACACTGAAGCTTTCTTT. It yields the protein CAWRFGIANTEAFF.

The chain employs TRBV7-9 and TRBJ1-1; D is unclear. V lost 2 bases to trimming and J lost 2 bases, with 12 bases between them. CDR1 SEHNR and CDR2 FQNEAQ come from the germline V gene (reference sequence). The CDR3 length is 15 residues. The CDR3 DNA sequence: TGTGCCAGCAGCTTATATCTAGATGATAACACTGAAGCTTTCTTT. This encodes CASSLYLDDNTEAFF.

This chain joins TRBV6-5 and TRBJ1-5; 8 positions match TRBD1. Germline CDR1 and CDR2: MNHEY and SVGAGI. The CDR3 runs to 13 residues. The junction had 1 base not matched to a gene; V was cut back by 6 bases and J by 3 bases. The CDR3 DNA follows: TGTGCCAGCAGACAGGGGGTCAATCAGCCCCAGCATTTT. Translation: CASRQGVNQPQHF.

The V and J genes are TRBV4-3 and TRBJ2-3; TRBD2 aligns across 10 bases. Trimming cost V 0 bases and J 1 base; bases outside gene matches: 10. The CDR3 consists of 19 residues. Germline lookup yields CDR1 LGHNA and CDR2 YSLEER. This CDR3 is CASSQDLGRSGGRTDTQYF. The CDR3 DNA follows: TGCGCCAGCAGCCAAGATCTCGGCCGTAGCGGGGGGCGCACAGATACGCAGTATTTT.

V gene TRBV19 combines with J gene TRBJ1-4; tentative D call: TRBD1 (6 bases). There are 14 residues in the CDR3. Germline loops: CDR1 LNHDA, CDR2 SQIVND (reference sequence). The V and J ends lost 5 bases and 8 bases respectively, with 15 bases between them. The CDR3 DNA follows: TGTGCCAGTAGTCAACAGGGTCGTCGGGAAAAACTGTTTTTT. As protein: CASSQQGRREKLFF.

The chain joins TRBV5-1 to TRBJ1-4, with 7 positions matching TRBD1. The CDR3 runs 14 residues. Per germline, CDR1 SGHRS and CDR2 YFSETQ. Unmatched junction bases numbered 7, after V lost 4 bases and J lost 7 bases. The CDR3 region has the DNA TGCGCCAGCAGCATTCGACAGGGAGGTGAAAAACTGTTTTTT. Translated: CASSIRQGGEKLFF.

This clone showed up many times. This chain connects TRBV4-3 to TRBJ1-6; 7 nucleotides align to TRBD1. This CDR3 contains 15 residues. The germline CDR1 and CDR2 sequences are LGHNA and YSLEER. The junction had 6 bases not matched to a gene; V was cut back by 0 bases and J by 10 bases. The chain's CDR3 is CASSQEGQLKSPLHF. The CDR3, as DNA: TGCGCCAGCAGCCAAGAGGGACAGTTAAAGTCACCCCTCCACTTT.

This clone turned up a few times. Other DNA sequences in the sample encode the same CDR3. V and J are TRBV27 and TRBJ2-1; D perhaps matches TRBD1 (6 bases). This CDR3 is built from 14 residues. The germline gives CDR1 MNHEY, CDR2 SMNVEV (reference sequence). Between the trimmed V and J ends, which lost 2 bases and 1 base, there was a span of 6 bases. The CDR3 region is CASSLGQSYNEQFF. The CDR3 nucleotides are TGTGCCAGCAGTTTAGGACAGTCCTACAATGAGCAGTTCTTC.

The CDR3, as DNA: TGCGCCAGCAGCCAAGCCCCGGTGAATAATTCACCCCTCCACTTT. Protein sequence: CASSQAPVNNSPLHF. The J gene is TRBJ1-6, the V gene TRBV4-1; no clear D. Trimming pared 1 base from V and 5 bases from J, leaving 9 bases between. The CDR3 totals 15 residues. CDR1 is MGHRA and CDR2 is YSYEKL in the germline V gene.

V and J are TRBV5-1 and TRBJ1-6, with D maybe TRBD1 (6 bases). The CDR3 is 15 amino acids. Germline-derived CDR1 and CDR2 are SGHRS and YFSETQ. V was trimmed by 0 bases and J by 7 bases, leaving 11 bases between them. The CDR3 reads CASSLGQAINSPLHF. As DNA, the CDR3 is TGCGCCAGCAGCTTGGGACAGGCGATAAATTCACCCCTCCACTTT.

This chain uses TRBV7-3 with TRBJ1-1; D remains unclear. V lost 5 bases and J 6 bases, leaving 19 bases between the germline ends. The germline V gene has CDR1 SGHTA and CDR2 FQGTGA. CDR3 size: 15 residues. This chain's CDR3 is CASSLSGSSYSEAFF. CDR3 sequence (DNA): TGTGCCAGCAGCCTAAGCGGTAGTTCCTATTCTGAAGCTTTCTTT. The full variable domain, rest sourced from reference TRBV7-3 and TRBJ1-1, is GAGVSQTPSNKVTEKGKYVELRCDPISGHTALYWYRQSLGQGPEFLIYFQGTGAADDSGLPNDRFFAVRPEGSVSTLKIQRTERGDSAVYLCASSLSGSSYSEAFFGQGTRLTVV.

A few counts support this clone. The chain employs TRBV5-8 and TRBJ2-4; tentative D call: TRBD2 (7 bases). V gave up 3 bases and J gave up 0 bases, with 19 bases separating them. From germline, CDR1 is SGHTS and CDR2 YDEGEE. CDR3 size: 18 residues. CDR3 bases: TGTGCCAGCAGCTCTGGGCTTGGCGGGGGCCTAGCCAAAAACATTCAGTACTTC. Protein sequence: CASSSGLGGGLAKNIQYF. The whole variable domain, filled in from reference TRBV5-8 and TRBJ2-4, reads EAGVTQSPTHLIKTRGQQATLRCSPISGHTSVYWYQQALGLGLQFLLWYDEGEERNRGNFPPRFSGRQFPNYSSELNVNALELEDSALYLCASSSGLGGGLAKNIQYFGAGTRLSVL.

This clone was detected a few times. Other DNA sequences of this sample code for an identical CDR3. The V and J genes are TRBV7-3 and TRBJ1-5; TRBD1 matches at 8 bases. CDR1 SGHTA and CDR2 FQGTGA come from the germline V gene. This CDR3 spans 18 amino acids. After removal of 1 base from V and 0 bases from J, the junction contained 8 bases not matched to a gene. CDR3 amino acids: CASSLIPGGACSNQPQHF. Here the CDR3 DNA reads TGTGCCAGCAGCTTAATTCCAGGGGGCGCATGTAGCAATCAGCCCCAGCATTTT.

This clone occurred a few times. The V gene is TRBV6-1, the J gene TRBJ2-5; tentatively, D is TRBD1 (6 bases). The CDR3 spans 14 residues. The V end lost 6 bases, the J end lost 2 bases, and 13 bases lay between the germline ends. The germline V gene encodes CDR1 MNHNS and CDR2 SASEGT. The CDR3 sequence is CASSEPGQQETQYF. The CDR3 DNA follows: TGTGCCAGCAGCGAACCCGGACAGCAAGAGACCCAGTACTTC.

V and J are TRBV10-1 and TRBJ2-3, with unresolved D. Trimming removed 0 bases from V and 1 base from J, with 14 bases in between. Looked up from germline, CDR1 is WNHNN and CDR2 is SYGVQD (reference sequence). CDR3 size: 17 residues. This chain's CDR3 is CASSESRASSGTDTQYF. The DNA of the CDR3 is TGCGCCAGCAGTGAGTCGAGAGCCTCTTCTGGCACAGATACGCAGTATTTT.

This clone turned up a few times. This sequence joins TRBV9 and TRBJ1-3; D uncertain. Germline lookup yields CDR1 SGDLS and CDR2 YYNGEE. Deletions cut 4 bases from V and 7 bases from J, with 12 bases between. The CDR3 has 13 residues. The CDR3 nucleotides are TGTGCCAGCAGCACTCACAGTGGGAACACCATATATTTT. As protein: CASSTHSGNTIYF.

The V and J genes are TRBV18 and TRBJ1-1, with 9 bases matching TRBD1. J was trimmed by 0 bases and V by 3 bases; bases with no gene match: 5. The germline CDR1 and CDR2 sequences are KGHSH and LQKENI. CDR3 length: 16 amino acids. In DNA, the CDR3 is TGTGCCAGCTCACCGGGACAGGGTCGGGTGAACACTGAAGCTTTCTTT. Protein product: CASSPGQGRVNTEAFF.

This rearrangement joins TRBV7-9 to TRBJ2-1; TRBD2 matches 7 bases. The CDR3 runs to 14 residues. Germline V gene lookup returns CDR1 SEHNR and CDR2 FQNEAQ (reference sequence). Trimming cost V 1 base and J 4 bases; bases outside gene matches: 1. As DNA, the CDR3 is TGTGCCAGCAGCTTAGGGGGGGGGTACAATGAGCAGTTCTTC. Translated, it gives CASSLGGGYNEQFF.